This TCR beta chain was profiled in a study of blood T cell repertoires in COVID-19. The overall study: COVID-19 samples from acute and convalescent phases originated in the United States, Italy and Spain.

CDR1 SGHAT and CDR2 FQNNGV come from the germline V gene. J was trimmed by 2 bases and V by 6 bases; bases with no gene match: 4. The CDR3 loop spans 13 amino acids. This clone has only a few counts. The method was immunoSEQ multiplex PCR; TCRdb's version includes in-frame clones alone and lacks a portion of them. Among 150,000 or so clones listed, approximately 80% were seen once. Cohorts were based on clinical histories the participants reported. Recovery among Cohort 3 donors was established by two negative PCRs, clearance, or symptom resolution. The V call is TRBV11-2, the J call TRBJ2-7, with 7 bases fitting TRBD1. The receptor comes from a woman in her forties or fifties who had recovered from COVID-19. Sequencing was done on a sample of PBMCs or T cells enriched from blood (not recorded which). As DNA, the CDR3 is TGTGCCAGCAGTTGGGACAGAGCCTACGAGCAGTACTTC. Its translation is CASSWDRAYEQYF.